The 29 T cell receptor beta chains listed next were all sequenced from one sample in a study of T cell responses to AZD1222 COVID-19 vaccine. This table comes from immunoSEQ multiplex PCR, and its TCRdb copy is limited to in-frame clones, with some not included. The sample lists some 150,000 clones, 75% to 95% seen once, with roughly 2.8% in the top ten. The sequences come from peripheral blood, collected on day 0 of MenACWY control vaccination. The origin of the receptors is an adult in good health.

The J gene is TRBJ2-2, the V gene TRBV24-1; D not certain. Germline lookup yields CDR1 KGHDR and CDR2 SFDVKD. The CDR3 runs 16 residues. Trimming cost V 4 bases and J 3 bases, with 14 bases left between them. In DNA, the CDR3 is TGTGCCACCAGTGACCGGGTTAGCAGATACACCGGGGAGCTGTTTTTT. It yields the protein CATSDRVSRYTGELFF.

V is TRBV7-9 and J is TRBJ1-5; D ambiguous. The CDR3 consists of 18 residues. The germline CDR1 and CDR2 sequences are SEHNR and FQNEAQ (reference sequence). V lost 6 bases and J 0 bases, leaving 21 bases between the germline ends. CDR3 sequence (DNA): TGTGCCAGCAGACCTGATGTAATCACACCCTCTAGCAATCAGCCCCAGCATTTT. This encodes CASRPDVITPSSNQPQHF.

The rearrangement links TRBV7-3 to TRBJ2-1, with D perhaps TRBD1 (6 bases). The CDR3 runs to 14 residues. Germline V gene lookup returns CDR1 SGHTA and CDR2 FQGTGA. Trimming shortened V by 4 bases and J by 9 bases, and 16 bases separated the two germline ends. This CDR3 is CASSSHTGSSEQFF. The CDR3 bases are TGTGCCAGCAGCTCACATACAGGGTCGAGTGAGCAGTTCTTC.

The chain joins TRBV6-5 to TRBJ1-2; TRBD1 aligns across 7 bases. The CDR3 sequence is 16 residues long. The germline CDR1 and CDR2 sequences are MNHEY and SVGAGI. Trimming took 4 bases from V and 7 from J; bases not matched to a gene: 15. DNA for the CDR3: TGTGCCAGCAGTTCCAGCCCTACAGGGGACGGCGGTGGCTACACCTTC. It translates to CASSSSPTGDGGGYTF.

V gene TRBV7-9 combines with J gene TRBJ1-1, with a weak D call TRBD1 (5 bases). In germline, CDR1 is SEHNR, CDR2 FQNEAQ (reference sequence). Trimming pared 5 bases from V and 0 bases from J, leaving 10 bases between. The CDR3 contains 14 residues. CDR3 protein: CASSAGPLNTEAFF. The CDR3 DNA sequence: TGTGCCAGCAGCGCGGGACCCTTGAACACTGAAGCTTTCTTT.

The V call is TRBV18, the J call TRBJ2-1; D is ambiguous. The germline CDR1 and CDR2 sequences are KGHSH and LQKENI. V was pared by 4 bases and J by 6 bases, with 7 bases between. The CDR3 is 12 residues long. CDR3 region: CASSQSRNEQFF. CDR3 DNA sequence: TGTGCCAGCTCACAAAGCCGCAATGAGCAGTTCTTC.

This clone was picked up one time. The genes are TRBV3-1 (or the pseudogene TRBV3-2) and TRBJ2-7; D tentatively reads TRBD1 or TRBD2 (5 bases each). CDR3 length equals 17 residues. Germline values: CDR1 LGHDT, CDR2 YNNKEL (reference sequence). Trimming removed 5 bases at V and 4 bases at J, with 24 bases between. CDR3 loop: CASSTSRGVGQWYEQYF. CDR3 coding DNA: TGTGCCAGCAGCACCTCGCGAGGGGTCGGACAATGGTACGAGCAGTACTTC.

This clone was picked up one time. The J gene is TRBJ2-7, the V gene TRBV11-2, with TRBD1 as a possible D gene (6 bases). Germline V gene sequence: CDR1 SGHAT, CDR2 FQNNGV. V shed 3 bases and J shed 0 bases, with 12 bases lying between them. The CDR3 sequence is 15 residues long. In DNA, the CDR3 is TGTGCCAGCAGCTTCGACAGGCTGAGCTCCTACGAGCAGTACTTC. Protein sequence: CASSFDRLSSYEQYF. The full variable domain, with the rest looked up from reference TRBV11-2 and TRBJ2-7, is EAGVAQSPRYKIIEKRQSVAFWCNPISGHATLYWYQQILGQGPKLLIQFQNNGVVDDSQLPKDRFSAERLKGVDSTLKIQPAKLEDSAVYLCASSFDRLSSYEQYFGPGTRLTVT.

The J gene is TRBJ1-2, the V gene TRBV11-3; D is ambiguous. CDR3 length equals 13 residues. V lost 11 bases and J 3 bases, leaving 16 bases between the germline ends. Germline-derived CDR1 and CDR2 are SGHNT and YENEEA. For the CDR3, the DNA is TGTGCCGCCGGCGGCCCCGAGGACTATGGCTACACCTTC. Its translation: CAAGGPEDYGYTF.

This clone appeared a few times. This chain joins TRBV7-9 and TRBJ2-2; TRBD2 matches at 8 bases. Germline V CDR1 and CDR2: SEHNR, FQNEAQ (reference sequence). The V segment lost 3 bases and the J segment 4 bases; nucleotides outside the gene matches: 4. This CDR3 spans 15 amino acids. CDR3 region: CASSFRAGVTGELFF. For the CDR3, the DNA is TGTGCCAGCAGCTTTCGAGCGGGAGTCACCGGGGAGCTGTTTTTT. The full variable domain, completed using reference TRBV7-9 and TRBJ2-2, is DTGVSQNPRHKITKRGQNVTFRCDPISEHNRLYWYRQTLGQGPEFLTYFQNEAQLEKSRLLSDRFSAERPKGSFSTLEIQRTEQGDSAMYLCASSFRAGVTGELFFGEGSRLTVL.

The V and J genes are TRBV13 and TRBJ1-1; D not certain. CDR1 and CDR2 from the germline V gene are PRHDT and FYEKMQ (reference sequence). Trimming removed 4 bases at V and 3 bases at J, with 9 bases between. The length of the CDR3 is 13 residues. The CDR3 coding sequence is TGTGCCAGCAGCTCCGTCCGAGACACTGAAGCTTTCTTT. Translated, it gives CASSSVRDTEAFF.

This clone was seen just once. This sequence joins TRBV23-1 and TRBJ1-2; D not resolved. TRBV23-1 is an ORF, with its function uncertain. V was clipped by 1 base and J by 5 bases, with 11 bases between them. This CDR3 has 14 residues. CDR3 loop: CASSQFVGQYGYTF. The CDR3 nucleotides are TGCGCCAGCAGTCAATTTGTGGGCCAGTATGGCTACACCTTC.

V gene TRBV5-1 combines with J gene TRBJ2-2; tentatively, D is TRBD2 (6 bases). This CDR3 has 15 amino acids. Trimming left V 0 bases short and J 3 bases short, with 9 bases between. Germline V gene lookup returns CDR1 SGHRS and CDR2 YFSETQ. The CDR3 region is CASSLAGEDTGELFF. Written as DNA, the CDR3 is TGCGCCAGCAGCTTGGCGGGAGAGGACACCGGGGAGCTGTTTTTT.

This clone was seen a few times. The chain joins TRBV25-1 to TRBJ1-2; 8 nucleotides line up with TRBD1. Trimming cost V 4 bases and J 0 bases; bases outside gene matches: 4. CDR1 is MGHDK and CDR2 is SYGVNS in the germline V gene. The CDR3 loop spans 15 amino acids. The CDR3 DNA is TGTGCCAGCAGTGGCGGACAGGGTTCTAACTATGGCTACACCTTC. Protein: CASSGGQGSNYGYTF.

This rearrangement joins TRBV3-1 (or the pseudogene TRBV3-2) to TRBJ1-1, with a weak D call TRBD1 (6 bases). Germline CDR1 reads LGHDT; CDR2 reads YNNKEL (reference sequence). Trimming took 11 bases from V and 3 from J, leaving 13 bases between them. The CDR3 loop spans 12 amino acids. CDR3 in amino acids: CAVSKGDTEAFF. CDR3 bases: TGTGCCGTTTCCAAGGGGGACACTGAAGCTTTCTTT.

The chain combines TRBV6-5 with TRBJ2-1; 7 bases are shared with TRBD1. Germline values: CDR1 MNHEY, CDR2 SVGAGI. Trimming at V came to 5 bases and at J to 0 bases, leaving 4 bases not matched to a gene. CDR3 length equals 15 residues. DNA for the CDR3: TGTGCCAGCAGTCACAGGGGAAGCTCCTACAATGAGCAGTTCTTC. As protein: CASSHRGSSYNEQFF.

The J gene is TRBJ2-7, the V gene TRBV28, with 11 bases fitting TRBD2. The CDR3 spans 16 residues. V trimming: 3 bases; J trimming: 2 bases; junction bases outside the gene matches: 6. CDR1 is MDHEN, CDR2 SYDVKM, per germline. CDR3: CASSFSAGLAAYEQYF. In DNA, the CDR3 is TGTGCCAGCAGTTTCTCCGCGGGACTAGCGGCCTACGAGCAGTACTTC.

The V call is TRBV6-4, the J call TRBJ2-2; TRBD1 matches 9 bases. Germline V gives CDR1 MRHNA, CDR2 SNTAGT. CDR3 size: 16 residues. V shed 10 bases, J shed 0 bases, and the junction held 9 bases outside the gene matches. The CDR3 is CATPGQGESNTGELFF. The CDR3, as DNA: TGTGCCACCCCGGGACAGGGCGAATCGAACACCGGGGAGCTGTTTTTT.

V is TRBV3-1 (or the pseudogene TRBV3-2) and J is TRBJ2-6; 7 nucleotides align to TRBD2. This CDR3 has 18 amino acids. Germline-derived CDR1 and CDR2 are LGHDT and YNNKEL (reference sequence). With 2 bases clipped from V and 0 bases from J, the junction kept 7 bases outside the gene matches. CDR3 in DNA: TGTGCCAGCAGCCAAATAAGCGGGAAAAGCTCTGGGGCCAACGTCCTGACTTTC. Residues: CASSQISGKSSGANVLTF.

V gene TRBV5-6 combines with J gene TRBJ2-2; TRBD2 agrees at 7 bases. CDR1 is SGHDT and CDR2 is YYEEEE in the germline V gene. The CDR3 is 17 amino acids. With V trimmed by 3 bases and J by 4 bases, 12 bases remained unmatched. The CDR3 DNA sequence: TGTGCCAGCAGCTCCTTTGGGGGGAGGGCCATCACCGGGGAGCTGTTTTTT. This translates into CASSSFGGRAITGELFF.

This rearrangement joins TRBV15 to TRBJ2-7; no firm D call. The CDR3 spans 15 residues. The V and J ends lost 0 bases and 1 base respectively, with 10 bases between them. Germline V gene lookup returns CDR1 LNHNV and CDR2 YYDKDF (reference sequence). The CDR3 DNA sequence: TGTGCCACCAGCAGAGATCGCGTAGGGTCCTACGAGCAGTACTTC. This sequence encodes CATSRDRVGSYEQYF.

CDR3 amino acids: CASSFRTGSYEQYF. The CDR3 DNA follows: TGTGCCAGCAGTTTCAGGACAGGGTCCTACGAGCAGTACTTC. The V and J genes are TRBV28 and TRBJ2-7; 8 nucleotides align to TRBD1. CDR3 length equals 14 residues. Per germline, CDR1 MDHEN and CDR2 SYDVKM. V lost 3 bases, J lost 1 base, and 2 bases stayed unmatched.

The V gene is TRBV11-2, the J gene TRBJ1-1; D is undetermined. CDR1 and CDR2 (germline): SGHAT, FQNNGV. Between the trimmed V and J ends, which lost 6 bases and 0 bases, there was a span of 11 bases. The CDR3 sequence is 14 residues long. The CDR3 region has the DNA TGTGCCAGCAGGCGACCACTATTGAACACTGAAGCTTTCTTT. This translates into CASRRPLLNTEAFF. The full variable domain, completed using reference TRBV11-2 and TRBJ1-1, is EAGVAQSPRYKIIEKRQSVAFWCNPISGHATLYWYQQILGQGPKLLIQFQNNGVVDDSQLPKDRFSAERLKGVDSTLKIQPAKLEDSAVYLCASRRPLLNTEAFFGQGTRLTVV.

This clone was seen just once. The rearrangement joins TRBV10-3 to TRBJ2-5, with 10 bases identical to TRBD2. V gave up 2 bases and J gave up 3 bases; unmatched junction bases: 3. The CDR3 is 15 amino acids. Germline values: CDR1 ENHRY, CDR2 SYGVKD. The CDR3 bases are TGTGCCATCAGTGAGCGGCTAGCGGGAGAAGAGACCCAGTACTTC. Translated: CAISERLAGEETQYF.

The V call is TRBV30, the J call TRBJ1-1; 7 bases agree with TRBD1. The V and J ends lost 3 bases and 3 bases, in that order; junction bases with no gene match: 4. Germline V gene data show CDR1 as GTSNPN and CDR2 as SVGIG (reference sequence). The CDR3 loop spans 13 amino acids. The CDR3 DNA reads TGTGCCTGGAGAAACAGGGGTCACACTGAAGCTTTCTTT. The encoded protein is CAWRNRGHTEAFF.

V is TRBV10-3 and J is TRBJ2-7, with a weak D call TRBD1 (6 bases). The ends were cut back, 8 bases at V and 7 bases at J, with 18 bases in the middle. The germline V gene has CDR1 ENHRY and CDR2 SYGVKD. The CDR3 sequence is 13 residues long. In DNA form, the CDR3 reads TGTGCCATCTCCGGGACACTGGATAATGAGCAGTACTTC. Its translation: CAISGTLDNEQYF.

This chain connects TRBV28 to TRBJ1-5; D is possibly TRBD1 (5 bases). This CDR3 has 14 residues. In germline, CDR1 is MDHEN, CDR2 SYDVKM. With 2 bases removed from V and 9 bases from J, the gap between germline ends came to 14 bases. CDR3 protein: CASSLRQSRWPQHF. The CDR3 nucleotides are TGTGCCAGCAGTTTACGACAGTCCAGATGGCCCCAGCATTTT.

The rearrangement uses TRBV28 and TRBJ2-7, with TRBD2 matching 10 bases. Germline CDR1 MDHEN, CDR2 SYDVKM. V shed 5 bases and J 6 bases; nucleotides not matched to a gene: 4. The CDR3 totals 13 residues. The CDR3 DNA is TGTGCCAGCAGTGGACTAGCGGCGAGCGAGCAGTACTTC. It yields the protein CASSGLAASEQYF.

The DNA for the CDR3 is TGTGCCAGCAGACTCCAAGCCTTGGGGCCTGGAAACACCATATATTTT. It translates to CASRLQALGPGNTIYF. The chain carries TRBV28 and TRBJ1-3, with a weak D call TRBD1 (5 bases). V was shortened by 6 bases and J by 2 bases, with 17 bases between the two germline ends. Germline V gene lookup returns CDR1 MDHEN and CDR2 SYDVKM. CDR3 length: 16 amino acids.